The next 3 T cell receptor beta chains were all read from a single sample in a study of OX40 agonist ivuxolimab in advanced cancers. The method was immunoSEQ multiplex PCR; TCRdb's version includes in-frame clones alone and lacks a portion of them. The sample consists of 20,000 to 25,000 clones, more than 65% of them appearing once. The specimen was CD4+ or CD8+ T cells sorted from blood, collected in a trial of the OX40 agonist ivuxolimab. The receptors here all came from an adult with an advanced solid tumor such as melanoma, head and neck, liver or kidney cancer.

The genes are TRBV30 and TRBJ2-7, with D perhaps TRBD2 (6 bases). The CDR3 is 15 residues long. Germline CDR1 reads GTSNPN; CDR2 reads SVGIG (reference sequence). V was pared by 1 base and J by 4 bases, with 17 bases between. The CDR3 bases are TGTGCCTGGAGTGGGGTCCAACGGGAGCAATACGAGCAGTACTTC. This sequence encodes CAWSGVQREQYEQYF. Supplemented by reference TRBV30 and TRBJ2-7, the full variable domain reads SQTIHQWPATLVQPVGSPLSLECTVEGTSNPNLYWYRQAAGRGLQLLFYSVGIGQISSEVPQNLSASRPQDRQFILSSKKLLLSDSGFYLCAWSGVQREQYEQYFGPGTRLTVT.

Here the CDR3 DNA reads TGTGCCAGCAGTGAGAGGAGCTCTGGGGCCAACGTCCTGACTTTC. Encoded protein: CASSERSSGANVLTF. The V call is TRBV6-4, the J call TRBJ2-6; D is unclear. V lost 3 bases to trimming and J lost 0 bases, with 6 bases between them. The CDR3 is made up of 15 amino acids. Germline values: CDR1 MRHNA, CDR2 SNTAGT.

The chain links TRBV2 to TRBJ2-1, with 10 bases identical to TRBD2. The CDR3 is 15 residues long. V shed 6 bases, J shed 4 bases, and the junction held 6 bases outside the gene matches. The V gene's germline CDR1 is SNHLY and CDR2 FYNNEI. CDR3 in DNA: TGTGCCAGCAGACAAACTAGCGGGGATTACAATGAGCAGTTCTTC. Its translation: CASRQTSGDYNEQFF.